A selection of T cell receptor beta chains follows, all from one sample in a study of shared clonotypes between healthy human individuals. Produced via immunoSEQ multiplex PCR; TCRdb's table is partial and in-frame only. The profile covers 600,000 to 700,000 clones, with roughly 72% appearing a single time and around 2% taken by the ten largest. Sample: memory CD4+ T cells sorted from blood. The source is a woman aged 25 to 39 in good health. CDR3s include the opening cysteine and the closing phenylalanine or tryptophan. The D gene is left open where the match is weak. A clone size is listed for some rows: how often the clone was seen (once, few, many), or a class if it is expanded.

>TRBJ2-1|once|TRBV10-1|.
CASSAPTLDEQFF
TGCGCCAGCAGCGCCCCAACCCTGGATGAGCAGTTCTTC
>TRBJ2-5|.|TRBV7-2|TRBD1
CASSSGTGPGQETQYF
TGTGCCAGCAGCTCAGGGACAGGCCCGGGCCAAGAGACCCAGTACTTC
>TRBJ2-3|.|TRBV28|.
CASSFRSGTDTQYF
TGTGCCAGCAGTTTTCGGTCTGGCACAGATACGCAGTATTTT
>TRBJ2-1|.|TRBV28|.
CASSRSYNEQFF
TGTGCCAGCAGCCGCTCCTACAATGAGCAGTTCTTC
>TRBJ1-1|.|TRBV7-9|.
CAIPTGILNTEAFF
TGTGCCATCCCAACGGGGATTCTGAACACTGAAGCTTTCTTT
>TRBJ2-7|.|TRBV27|TRBD1
CASKGGTGYEQYF
TGTGCCAGCAAAGGGGGGACAGGGTACGAGCAGTACTTC
>TRBJ2-5|few|TRBV21-1|.
CASSKGQQETQYF
TGTGCCAGCAGCAAAGGACAGCAAGAGACCCAGTACTTC
>TRBJ2-1|.|TRBV18|.
CASSPPPLGYEQFF
TGTGCCAGCTCACCACCCCCCCTTGGCTATGAGCAGTTCTTC
>TRBJ2-5|once|TRBV5-1|.
CASSFAKGRETQYF
TGCGCCAGCAGCTTTGCCAAGGGTCGAGAGACCCAGTACTTC
>TRBJ1-5|few|TRBV19|.
CASSYQLNQPQHF
TGTGCCAGTAGTTACCAGCTCAATCAGCCCCAGCATTTT
>TRBJ2-1|few|TRBV30|TRBD2
CAWSVLGLAGVSGSYNEQFF
TGTGCCTGGAGTGTACTGGGACTAGCGGGAGTATCTGGCTCCTACAATGAGCAGTTCTTC
>TRBJ2-7|.|TRBV18|.
CASSPTAFSYEQYF
TGTGCCAGCTCCCCAACTGCGTTCTCCTACGAGCAGTACTTC
>TRBJ1-2|.|TRBV5-4|TRBD1
CASSRRETGVGYTF
TGTGCCAGCAGCCGGAGAGAGACAGGGGTTGGCTACACCTTC
>TRBJ1-2|.|TRBV5-1|.
CASSLVPGEGGYTF
TGCGCCAGCAGCTTGGTGCCAGGGGAAGGTGGCTACACCTTC
>TRBJ1-2|.|TRBV6-5|.
CASSYRGLYTF
TGTGCCAGCAGTTACAGGGGACTATACACCTTC
>TRBJ2-6|.|TRBV19|.
CASSDLTALAANVLTF
TGTGCCAGTAGTGACCTTACTGCTCTGGCGGCCAACGTCCTGACTTTC
>TRBJ2-1|.|TRBV27|TRBD1
CASRGTGRDEQFF
TGTGCCAGCAGGGGGACAGGGAGGGATGAGCAGTTCTTC
>TRBJ1-5|.|TRBV7-2|.
CASSPRGGRGQPQHF
TGTGCCAGCAGCCCAAGGGGAGGGAGGGGTCAGCCCCAGCATTTT
>TRBJ2-7|.|TRBV6-5|.
CASRLRQSSYEQYF
TGTGCCAGCAGACTGAGACAGAGCTCCTACGAGCAGTACTTC
>TRBJ2-3|.|TRBV5-1|.
CASSLVNGPSTDTQYF
TGCGCCAGCAGCTTAGTGAACGGACCTAGCACAGATACGCAGTATTTT
>TRBJ1-5|.|TRBV19|.
CASRRDEGNQPQHF
TGTGCCAGTAGAAGGGATGAGGGCAATCAGCCCCAGCATTTT
>TRBJ1-5|.|TRBV6-1|.
CASSEMVEPQHF
TGTGCCAGCAGTGAAATGGTGGAGCCCCAGCATTTT
>TRBJ1-2|many|TRBV6-1|.
CASSEMGQYRGYTF
TGTGCCAGCAGTGAAATGGGCCAGTATCGTGGCTACACCTTC
>TRBJ2-1|.|TRBV27|.
CASTTVPYNEQFF
TGTGCCAGCACAACAGTCCCCTACAATGAGCAGTTCTTC
>TRBJ1-2|many|TRBV18|.
CASSGAPAGIYGYTF
TGTGCCAGCTCAGGCGCCCCGGCGGGGATCTATGGCTACACCTTC
>TRBJ2-1|.|TRBV6-1|TRBD2
CASRRTSADEQFF
TGTGCCAGCAGGAGGACTAGCGCCGATGAGCAGTTCTTC
>TRBJ1-1|.|TRBV5-6|.
CASSLRGLKAFF
TGTGCCAGCAGCTTAAGGGGACTTAAAGCTTTCTTT
>TRBJ2-6|.|TRBV7-9|TRBD1
CASSTRLGDRPFGANVLTF
TGTGCCAGCAGCACCCGCTTGGGGGACAGGCCTTTCGGGGCCAACGTCCTGACTTTC
>TRBJ2-1|once|TRBV7-3|.
CASSLGWGRNEQFF
TGTGCCAGCAGCTTAGGGTGGGGCAGGAATGAGCAGTTCTTC